The subject of this entry is one TCR beta chain. The target antigen is unknown. It was the approximately 120-subject validation cohort, separate from the roughly 700-subject first cohort, to which the donors belonged. CDR1 is MNHEY and CDR2 is SVGAGI in the germline V gene. This CDR3 spans 16 amino acids. V lost 2 bases to trimming and J lost 10 bases, with 18 bases between them. The sample comes from a study of cytomegalovirus exposure and HLA in healthy donors. Study details: The 130 or so validation repertoires used a platform that matched the one used for the approximately 620 first-cohort repertoires, as a later analysis reported.

The study, taken as a whole, reports: Both high specificity and high sensitivity reportedly marked the classifier's diagnosis of cytomegalovirus status. The investigators catalogued 164 TCR beta chains as cytomegalovirus-associated.

Repertoires were generated with immunoSEQ multiplex PCR, while TCRdb's copy carries only in-frame clones and drops some. The sample holds more than 75,000 clones, 90% to 95% seen once. Sequenced material: PBMCs. This receptor was taken from a man aged 18 to 29 in good health and CMV-seronegative. V gene TRBV6-5 combines with J gene TRBJ1-6, with a weak D call TRBD1 (5 bases). DNA of the CDR3: TGTGCCAGCAGTTACCAGCCGGGACTGGTCGACTCACCCCTCCACTTT. This encodes CASSYQPGLVDSPLHF.